Shown below are 27 T cell receptor beta chains from a single sample sequenced in a study of T-cell reconstitution after alpha-beta-depleted transplantation in children. Preparation of the TCRbeta library involved a method that used unique molecular identifiers. TCRdb ran MiXCR on the PCR reads and lists one entry per CDR3 protein. This repertoire shows over 400,000 distinct CDR3 sequences, about 45% found once; its top ten account for around 29%. The material was PBMCs, obtained before TCRalphabeta/CD19-depleted stem cell transplant. The receptors were sampled from a girl aged 2-9 years with aplastic anemia, due to receive a stem cell transplant.

The V and J genes are TRBV5-6 and TRBJ2-1; TRBD2 matches at 8 bases. Germline values: CDR1 SGHDT, CDR2 YYEEEE. The CDR3 runs 16 residues. The V gene end was trimmed by 4 bases and the J gene end by 4 bases; junction bases not matched to a gene: 10. Here the CDR3 DNA reads TGTGCCAGCAGCCATCCCCGGGAGGGCCAGTACAATGAGCAGTTCTTC. Its protein is CASSHPREGQYNEQFF.

The chain recombines TRBV12-3 or TRBV12-4 with TRBJ2-7; D possibly corresponds to TRBD2 (6 bases). Trimming left V 7 bases short and J 7 bases short, with 17 bases between. The length of the CDR3 is 13 residues. The CDR3 nucleotides are TGTGCCAGCACCGACGGTGGGGGGAGGGAGCAGTACTTC. It is translated as CASTDGGGREQYF.

The V gene is TRBV5-1, the J gene TRBJ2-2, with 7 bases matching TRBD2. CDR1 is SGHRS and CDR2 is YFSETQ in the germline V gene. The CDR3 consists of 16 residues. J gave up 4 bases and V 0 bases, and 6 bases lay outside the gene matches. CDR3 DNA: TGCGCCAGCAGCTTGGTTGCGGGGGACCTCACCGGGGAGCTGTTTTTT. As protein: CASSLVAGDLTGELFF.

This clonotype was detected ten times or more. The V and J genes are TRBV24-1 and TRBJ2-1; TRBD2 matches at 7 bases. Germline V gene lookup returns CDR1 KGHDR and CDR2 SFDVKD. CDR3 length: 15 amino acids. V lost 5 bases and J lost 7; bases outside the gene matches: 10. The CDR3 nucleotides are TGTGCCACCAGTGCGACGAGCGGAGCGGGAAATGAGCAGTTCTTC. This gives the protein CATSATSGAGNEQFF.

This chain connects TRBV20-1 to TRBJ2-1, with a tentative D call TRBD2 (6 bases). V dropped 3 bases and J dropped 5 bases, with 14 bases sitting between them. Germline V gene data show CDR1 as DFQATT and CDR2 as SNEGSKA (reference sequence). The CDR3 is 14 amino acids. The CDR3 sequence: CSASLASGDNEQFF. DNA for the CDR3: TGCAGTGCTAGTCTCGCTTCGGGGGACAATGAGCAGTTCTTC.

The chain combines TRBV15 with TRBJ1-1; D ambiguous. The CDR3 is 12 residues long. Germline V gene data show CDR1 as LNHNV and CDR2 as YYDKDF (reference sequence). V lost 1 base to trimming and J lost 6 bases, with 6 bases between them. CDR3 residues: CATSRANAEAFF. The CDR3 bases are TGTGCCACCAGCAGAGCAAATGCTGAAGCTTTCTTT.

CDR3 bases: TGTGCCAGCTCGCCAGTTAGCGGGAGTGGTAATGAGCAGTTCTTC. This encodes CASSPVSGSGNEQFF. This rearrangement joins TRBV18 to TRBJ2-1, with 9 bases aligning to TRBD2. In germline, CDR1 is KGHSH, CDR2 LQKENI. The V segment lost 6 bases and the J segment 7 bases; nucleotides outside the gene matches: 10. This CDR3 is 15 amino acids long.

Only a few counts were recorded for this clonotype. The chain employs TRBV20-1 and TRBJ2-7; TRBD1 aligns across 8 bases. CDR1 is DFQATT, CDR2 SNEGSKA, per germline (reference sequence). The CDR3 consists of 16 residues. V lost 2 bases, J lost 3 bases, and 12 bases stayed unmatched. CDR3 nucleotides: TGCAGTGCTAGACCCGACAGGGGAATACGGTTCTACGAGCAGTACTTC. Translated: CSARPDRGIRFYEQYF.

This clonotype was recorded many times. V usage is TRBV5-1 and J usage is TRBJ2-1; D is tentatively TRBD1 or TRBD2 (5 bases each). Per germline, CDR1 SGHRS and CDR2 YFSETQ. The V and J ends lost 3 bases and 0 bases respectively, with 7 bases between them. This CDR3 has 14 residues. In DNA, the CDR3 is TGCGCCAGCAGCTGGGGGAACTCCTACAATGAGCAGTTCTTC. It is translated as CASSWGNSYNEQFF.

The chain joins TRBV6-5 to TRBJ2-6; no reliable D call. This CDR3 is built from 13 residues. Germline V gives CDR1 MNHEY, CDR2 SVGAGI. V was shortened by 8 bases and J by 0 bases, with 5 bases between the two germline ends. DNA for the CDR3: TGTGCCAGCGGAGCCTCTGGGGCCAACGTCCTGACTTTC. Translated, it gives CASGASGANVLTF.

This sequence joins TRBV2 and TRBJ2-3; 8 bases agree with TRBD2. V trimming: 2 bases; J trimming: 6 bases; junction bases outside the gene matches: 4. The CDR3 totals 14 residues. The germline gives CDR1 SNHLY, CDR2 FYNNEI. This chain's CDR3 is CASSEKRLADTQYF. CDR3 in DNA: TGTGCCAGCAGTGAAAAAAGACTAGCGGATACGCAGTATTTT.

This chain joins TRBV16 and TRBJ1-2, with TRBD1 identical over 7 bases. Trimming at V came to 3 bases and at J to 4 bases, leaving 5 bases not matched to a gene. Germline V lookup: CDR1 KGHSY, CDR2 FQNENV. The CDR3 extends over 14 amino acids. CDR3 protein: CASSQTGLFYGYTF. In DNA, the CDR3 is TGTGCCAGCAGCCAGACAGGGCTCTTCTATGGCTACACCTTC. Full variable domain (rest looked up from reference TRBV16 and TRBJ1-2): GEEVAQTPKHLVRGEGQKAKLYCAPIKGHSYVFWYQQVLKNEFKFLISFQNENVFDETGMPKERFSAKCLPNSPCSLEIQATKLEDSAVYFCASSQTGLFYGYTFGSGTRLTVV.

The chain is built from TRBV12-3 or TRBV12-4 and TRBJ2-1; unclear D gene. V shed 3 bases and J shed 3 bases, with 12 bases lying between them. The length of the CDR3 is 15 residues. The chain's CDR3 is CASSFPGRSYNEQFF. The CDR3 DNA sequence: TGTGCCAGCAGTTTCCCAGGTCGAAGCTACAATGAGCAGTTCTTC.

This sequence joins TRBV28 and TRBJ2-7, with TRBD2 as a possible D gene (6 bases). Germline V gene data show CDR1 as MDHEN and CDR2 as SYDVKM. V was cut by 3 bases and J by 5 bases, with 17 bases left in between. This CDR3 is built from 15 residues. CDR3: CASSLPSARSNEQYF. In nucleotides, the CDR3 is TGTGCCAGCAGTTTGCCTAGCGCTCGTTCCAACGAGCAGTACTTC.

The chain has TRBV20-1 and TRBJ2-5; TRBD2 agrees at 13 bases. This CDR3 region has 15 residues. Germline assignment: CDR1 DFQATT and CDR2 SNEGSKA (reference sequence). J was trimmed by 4 bases and V by 8 bases; bases with no gene match: 10. Here the CDR3 reads CSTGTSGVSGETQYF. For the CDR3, the DNA is TGCAGTACCGGGACTAGCGGGGTGTCGGGAGAGACCCAGTACTTC.

The chain has TRBV5-1 and TRBJ2-7; tentatively, D is TRBD1 (6 bases). Germline V gives CDR1 SGHRS, CDR2 YFSETQ. Trimming pared 2 bases from V and 3 bases from J, leaving 9 bases between. CDR3 size: 13 residues. CDR3 in amino acids: CASSFNRDYEQYF. CDR3 DNA sequence: TGCGCCAGCAGCTTTAACAGGGACTACGAGCAGTACTTC.

The V and J genes are TRBV9 and TRBJ2-4, with D possibly being TRBD2 (7 bases). The germline V and J ends were trimmed by 5 bases and 2 bases, with 11 bases remaining between them. This CDR3 is built from 14 residues. The germline V gene encodes CDR1 SGDLS and CDR2 YYNGEE. CDR3 bases: TGTGCCAGCAGTGGGGGGGCAACCAAAAACATTCAGTACTTC. It encodes CASSGGATKNIQYF.

This chain joins TRBV10-3 and TRBJ2-1, with D perhaps TRBD2 (5 bases). The germline gives CDR1 ENHRY, CDR2 SYGVKD. V lost 7 bases and J 5 bases, leaving 18 bases between the germline ends. This CDR3 contains 15 residues. The CDR3 bases are TGTGCCATCAACAAAGACCGGGAAATAAACAATGAGCAGTTCTTC. Its protein product is CAINKDREINNEQFF.

J is TRBJ2-1 and V is TRBV2, with D perhaps matching TRBD1 (6 bases). Germline V lookup: CDR1 SNHLY, CDR2 FYNNEI. This CDR3 region has 13 residues. The germline V and J ends were trimmed by 7 bases and 5 bases, with 12 bases remaining between them. CDR3 protein: CASISYRDNEQFF. In DNA form, the CDR3 reads TGTGCCAGCATATCCTACAGGGACAATGAGCAGTTCTTC.

The table lists this clonotype with a few counts. The V and J genes are TRBV6-1 and TRBJ1-5; D may be TRBD1 (6 bases). Germline V gene sequence: CDR1 MNHNS, CDR2 SASEGT. V was trimmed by 7 bases and J by 3 bases, leaving 16 bases between them. This CDR3 contains 15 residues. CDR3 sequence: CASTGQPENNQPQHF. For the CDR3, the DNA is TGTGCCAGCACTGGACAGCCGGAAAACAATCAGCCCCAGCATTTT.

The chain links TRBV20-1 to TRBJ2-3; D is unclear. The V gene's germline CDR1 is DFQATT and CDR2 SNEGSKA (reference sequence). The CDR3 has 10 residues. The CDR3 loop is CRDRVDTQYF. In DNA form, the CDR3 reads TGCAGAGATAGGGTAGATACGCAGTATTTT.

Details on this clonotype: Because it lacks the conserved phenylalanine or tryptophan at the end, this CDR3 is likely a read error. The DNA is omitted, as the CDR3 cannot be located on it reliably, and the CDR3 follows TCRdb's listing. This sequence joins TRBV5-6 and TRBJ1-2; TRBD1, the D gene given by the table, was not confirmed from the DNA. CDR1 and CDR2 from the germline V gene are SGHDT and YYEEEE. The CDR3 extends over 15 residues, inclusive of both ends. The CDR3 sequence is CASSLLSTGFNYGYT.

Ten or more counts support this clonotype. The chain couples TRBV5-5 to TRBJ1-1; 7 nucleotides align to TRBD1. The CDR3 spans 13 residues. Germline lookup yields CDR1 SGHKS and CDR2 YYEKEE (reference sequence). V was pared by 2 bases and J by 3 bases, with 1 base of the junction left unmatched. CDR3 sequence: CASSLTGDTEAFF. CDR3 in DNA: TGTGCCAGCAGCTTAACAGGGGACACTGAAGCTTTCTTT.

This chain connects TRBV10-1 to TRBJ2-5; weak D call: TRBD2 (6 bases). The V gene lost 5 bases and the J gene lost 1 base, with 14 bases spanning the gap. The CDR3 runs 15 residues. Looked up from germline, CDR1 is WNHNN and CDR2 is SYGVQD (reference sequence). In DNA, the CDR3 is TGCGCCAGCAGTCCCGGGTACGGGGGCCAAGAGACCCAGTACTTC. Protein sequence: CASSPGYGGQETQYF.

This clonotype has only a few counts. V gene TRBV30 combines with J gene TRBJ2-7; D ambiguous. Between the trimmed V and J ends, which lost 1 base and 2 bases, there was a span of 3 bases. In germline, CDR1 is GTSNPN, CDR2 SVGIG (reference sequence). The CDR3 has 11 amino acids. This CDR3 reads CAWSDPYEQYF. The CDR3, as DNA: TGTGCCTGGAGTGATCCCTACGAGCAGTACTTC.

This chain joins TRBV20-1 and TRBJ2-3; D remains unclear. V lost 6 bases and J 2 bases, leaving 15 bases between the germline ends. The CDR3 contains 14 residues. The germline CDR1 and CDR2 sequences are DFQATT and SNEGSKA (reference sequence). CDR3 residues: CSAPNRAPTDTQYF. CDR3 bases: TGCAGTGCCCCGAACCGGGCCCCCACAGATACGCAGTATTTT.

V usage is TRBV4-1 and J usage is TRBJ2-6, with D uncertain. The V gene lost 0 bases and the J gene lost 0 bases, with 6 bases spanning the gap. CDR3 length equals 16 residues. Per the germline V gene, CDR1 is MGHRA and CDR2 is YSYEKL. As DNA, the CDR3 is TGCGCCAGCAGCCAAGATGCGTTCTCTGGGGCCAACGTCCTGACTTTC. As protein: CASSQDAFSGANVLTF.